One and the same sample provided the 29 T cell receptor beta chains below, sequenced in a study of cytomegalovirus exposure and HLA in healthy donors. PCR used 60 Vbeta primers and 13 Jbeta primers. The data were produced by immunoSEQ multiplex PCR, yet TCRdb's version contains in-frame clones alone and is incomplete. The sample holds approximately 68,000 clones, around 74% seen once. Sample: PBMCs. Every receptor here comes from a woman in her twenties or thirties in good health and CMV-seropositive.

J is TRBJ2-7 and V is TRBV5-1, with 10 bases identical to TRBD1. This CDR3 is 16 amino acids long. The germline gives CDR1 SGHRS, CDR2 YFSETQ. J was trimmed by 2 bases and V by 4 bases; bases with no gene match: 9. The CDR3 DNA follows: TGCGCCAGCAGCCTAAACGCCGGGACAGGGGCCTACGAGCAGTACTTC. This gives the protein CASSLNAGTGAYEQYF. Filled out from reference TRBV5-1 and TRBJ2-7, the complete variable domain reads KAGVTQTPRYLIKTRGQQVTLSCSPISGHRSVSWYQQTPGQGLQFLFEYFSETQRNKGNFPGRFSGRQFSNSRSEMNVSTLELGDSALYLCASSLNAGTGAYEQYFGPGTRLTVT.

The table lists this clone with a count of one. V usage is TRBV4-2 and J usage is TRBJ1-1; D is unresolved. The CDR3 runs 12 residues. Trimming removed 2 bases at V and 6 bases at J, with 7 bases between. Germline assignment: CDR1 LGHNA and CDR2 YNFKEQ. DNA for the CDR3: TGTGCCAGCAGCCAATCGTCAGCTGAAGCTTTCTTT. As protein: CASSQSSAEAFF.

The chain is built from TRBV6-5 and TRBJ2-5; the D gene is possibly TRBD2 (6 bases). Trimming took 2 bases from V and 2 from J, leaving 6 bases between them. Germline assignment: CDR1 MNHEY and CDR2 SVGAGI. The CDR3 covers 13 residues. The CDR3 spells CASSYGGQETQYF. Here the CDR3 DNA reads TGTGCCAGCAGTTACGGGGGGCAAGAGACCCAGTACTTC.

This clone was recorded a few times. V is TRBV7-3 and J is TRBJ1-6; 8 nucleotides line up with TRBD1. V gave up 2 bases and J gave up 4 bases; unmatched junction bases: 7. Germline CDR1 SGHTA, CDR2 FQGTGA. The CDR3 loop spans 17 amino acids. The CDR3 spells CASSLGRGRRYNSPLHF. CDR3 DNA sequence: TGTGCCAGCAGCTTAGGCAGGGGGCGCCGGTATAATTCACCCCTCCACTTT.

J is TRBJ2-1 and V is TRBV9, with a tentative D call TRBD1 (5 bases). There are 16 residues in the CDR3. V gave up 0 bases and J gave up 8 bases, with 18 bases separating them. Germline values: CDR1 SGDLS, CDR2 YYNGEE. The CDR3 reads CASSVGVREDSDEQFF. In nucleotides, the CDR3 is TGTGCCAGCAGCGTAGGGGTCAGGGAAGACTCTGATGAGCAGTTCTTC.

The chain recombines TRBV6-5 with TRBJ2-7; TRBD1 matches at 11 bases. Germline V gene lookup returns CDR1 MNHEY and CDR2 SVGAGI. CDR3 length: 15 residues. Trimming at V came to 5 bases and at J to 5 bases, leaving 8 bases not matched to a gene. The CDR3: CASSISGQGANEQYF. The CDR3 coding sequence is TGTGCCAGCAGTATTTCCGGACAGGGGGCCAACGAGCAGTACTTC.

This chain connects TRBV7-2 to TRBJ1-2, with 7 nucleotides matching TRBD1. The CDR3 is made up of 14 amino acids. CDR1 is SGHTA, CDR2 FQGNSA, per germline. The trim removed 5 bases at V and 4 bases at J, leaving 7 bases unmatched. CDR3 DNA sequence: TGTGCCAGCAGCCAAGGGGGCGCGGTCTATGGCTACACCTTC. Protein product: CASSQGGAVYGYTF.

The chain has TRBV13 and TRBJ1-2, with D perhaps TRBD1 (5 bases). The CDR3 loop spans 15 amino acids. V dropped 2 bases and J dropped 1 base, with 11 bases sitting between them. Germline V CDR1 and CDR2: PRHDT, FYEKMQ (reference sequence). The DNA for the CDR3 is TGTGCCAGCAGCTTATCGGACACTGGTAACTATGGCTACACCTTC. It encodes CASSLSDTGNYGYTF.

V usage is TRBV30 and J usage is TRBJ2-1, with a tentative D call TRBD2 (5 bases). There are 14 residues in the CDR3. Germline CDR1 reads GTSNPN; CDR2 reads SVGIG (reference sequence). The V gene lost 5 bases and the J gene lost 7 bases, with 18 bases spanning the gap. CDR3 region: CAWFRPIPGNEQFF. The CDR3 DNA is TGTGCCTGGTTCCGACCCATTCCGGGGAATGAGCAGTTCTTC.

This rearrangement joins TRBV4-1 to TRBJ2-5; TRBD2 aligns across 7 bases. Germline V gene sequence: CDR1 MGHRA, CDR2 YSYEKL. This CDR3 spans 16 amino acids. V was pared by 0 bases and J by 3 bases, with 7 bases of the junction left unmatched. CDR3 amino acids: CASSQDIGAGEETQYF. The CDR3 coding sequence is TGCGCCAGCAGCCAAGATATTGGCGCGGGAGAAGAGACCCAGTACTTC.

This rearrangement joins TRBV27 to TRBJ2-1; 10 positions match TRBD2. CDR1 and CDR2 (germline): MNHEY, SMNVEV (reference sequence). Trimming cost V 4 bases and J 7 bases; bases outside gene matches: 16. The CDR3 extends over 18 amino acids. The CDR3 sequence is CASSSTSGTIFGGNEQFF. The DNA of the CDR3 is TGTGCCAGCAGTTCAACTAGCGGGACTATTTTTGGGGGGAATGAGCAGTTCTTC.

This sequence joins TRBV10-2 and TRBJ1-1; TRBD1 agrees at 10 bases. Germline values: CDR1 WSHSY, CDR2 SAAADI. This CDR3 region has 14 residues. V was clipped by 6 bases and J by 0 bases; unmatched bases: 1. Here the CDR3 reads CASRGQGMNTEAFF. As DNA, the CDR3 is TGCGCCAGCAGGGGACAGGGGATGAACACTGAAGCTTTCTTT.

This clone was seen once. The V gene is TRBV2, the J gene TRBJ2-3; a weak D match, TRBD2 (5 bases). V dropped 8 bases and J dropped 4 bases, with 22 bases sitting between them. Germline V gives CDR1 SNHLY, CDR2 FYNNEI. This CDR3 is 16 amino acids long. The CDR3 loop is CASASPGHKRADTQYF. The CDR3 DNA reads as TGTGCCAGCGCCTCCCCTGGGCATAAGAGGGCAGATACGCAGTATTTT. Drawing the rest from reference TRBV2 and TRBJ2-3, the complete variable domain is EPEVTQTPSHQVTQMGQEVILRCVPISNHLYFYWYRQILGQKVEFLVSFYNNEISEKSEIFDDQFSVERPDGSNFTLKIRSTKLEDSAMYFCASASPGHKRADTQYFGPGTRLTVL.

This clone was recorded once. V is TRBV2 and J is TRBJ2-7; 9 bases are a match to TRBD1. Germline V gives CDR1 SNHLY, CDR2 FYNNEI. The CDR3 covers 13 residues. J gave up 6 bases and V 4 bases, and 4 bases lay outside the gene matches. The CDR3 bases are TGTGCCAGCAGTGGGACAGGGGAAGTCGAGCAGTACTTC. It is translated as CASSGTGEVEQYF.

The J gene is TRBJ2-7, the V gene TRBV30; 14 positions match TRBD2. Per germline, CDR1 GTSNPN and CDR2 SVGIG (reference sequence). J gave up 0 bases and V 5 bases, and 9 bases lay outside the gene matches. This CDR3 contains 17 residues. CDR3 sequence: CAWGTSGSLLHSYEQYF. CDR3 coding DNA: TGTGCCTGGGGGACTAGCGGGAGCTTGTTACACTCCTACGAGCAGTACTTC.

V usage is TRBV28 and J usage is TRBJ2-7, with TRBD2 identical over 7 bases. Germline V gives CDR1 MDHEN, CDR2 SYDVKM. V lost 2 bases, J lost 6 bases, and 7 bases stayed unmatched. The CDR3 covers 14 residues. The CDR3 DNA reads TGTGCCAGCAGTTTAAGGGCAGGGAGGGGCGAGCAGTACTTC. This encodes CASSLRAGRGEQYF. The whole variable domain, filled in from reference TRBV28 and TRBJ2-7, reads DVKVTQSSRYLVKRTGEKVFLECVQDMDHENMFWYRQDPGLGLRLIYFSYDVKMKEKGDIPEGYSVSREKKERFSLILESASTNQTSMYLCASSLRAGRGEQYFGPGTRLTVT.

V usage is TRBV27 and J usage is TRBJ2-5; the D gene is possibly TRBD1 (6 bases). Germline V CDR1 and CDR2: MNHEY, SMNVEV (reference sequence). V lost 2 bases and J lost 5, with 9 bases in between. The CDR3 has 13 residues. CDR3 sequence reads: CASSLTGLETQYF. CDR3 DNA sequence: TGTGCCAGCAGTTTAACAGGGTTGGAGACCCAGTACTTC.

V gene TRBV28 combines with J gene TRBJ1-5; 7 bases align to TRBD1. The ends lost 7 bases at V and 0 bases at J; junction bases unmatched: 6. The CDR3 covers 15 residues. Germline CDR1 MDHEN, CDR2 SYDVKM. CDR3 coding DNA: TGTGCCAGCACCCACAGGGGAAATAGCAATCAGCCCCAGCATTTT. The encoded protein is CASTHRGNSNQPQHF.

The chain has TRBV9 and TRBJ2-1; 8 bases are shared with TRBD2. This CDR3 has 14 residues. V lost 3 bases to trimming and J lost 9 bases; unmatched junction nucleotides: 8. The germline CDR1 and CDR2 sequences are SGDLS and YYNGEE. The DNA of the CDR3 is TGTGCCAGCAGCGCCGGGACTAGTCTACTTGAGCAGTTCTTC. Translation: CASSAGTSLLEQFF. The whole variable domain, filled in from reference TRBV9 and TRBJ2-1, reads DSGVTQTPKHLITATGQRVTLRCSPRSGDLSVYWYQQSLDQGLQFLIQYYNGEERAKGNILERFSAQQFPDLHSELNLSSLELGDSALYFCASSAGTSLLEQFFGPGTRLTVL.

A few counts support this clone. The chain couples TRBV29-1 to TRBJ2-3; 9 bases are a match to TRBD1. The ends lost 6 bases at V and 4 bases at J; junction bases unmatched: 23. CDR3 size: 19 residues. Germline values: CDR1 SQVTM, CDR2 ANQGSEA. The DNA for the CDR3 is TGCAGCGTGATCGCGGACAGGGGATTAACTCCCCCTTTCGCAGATACGCAGTATTTT. This encodes CSVIADRGLTPPFADTQYF.

The chain carries TRBV7-9 and TRBJ2-2; weak D call: TRBD2 (5 bases). The CDR3 loop spans 15 amino acids. V gave up 6 bases and J gave up 7 bases, with 18 bases separating them. Germline V CDR1 and CDR2: SEHNR, FQNEAQ (reference sequence). CDR3 loop: CASRPTGKNYGELFF. The DNA of the CDR3 is TGTGCCAGCAGACCCACGGGAAAGAATTACGGGGAGCTGTTTTTT.

The gene calls are TRBV19 and TRBJ1-1; 11 bases align to TRBD1. With 4 bases clipped from V and 0 bases from J, the junction kept 7 bases outside the gene matches. This CDR3 comprises 17 residues. Looked up from germline, CDR1 is LNHDA and CDR2 is SQIVND (reference sequence). CDR3 residues: CASSTGTGGIMNTEAFF. The DNA of the CDR3 is TGTGCCAGTAGTACCGGGACAGGGGGAATAATGAACACTGAAGCTTTCTTT.

This chain joins TRBV11-2 and TRBJ2-1, with TRBD2 matching 12 bases. The J segment lost 3 bases and the V segment lost 5 bases, leaving 8 bases of the junction unmatched. The germline CDR1 and CDR2 sequences are SGHAT and FQNNGV. The CDR3 covers 17 residues. The CDR3 reads CASSPVASGRVYNEQFF. CDR3 nucleotides: TGTGCCAGCAGCCCAGTCGCTAGCGGGAGGGTCTACAATGAGCAGTTCTTC.

This sequence joins TRBV7-8 and TRBJ1-4; D gene unclear. The ends were cut back, 3 bases at V and 8 bases at J, with 10 bases in the middle. Per germline, CDR1 SGHVS and CDR2 FQNEAQ. The CDR3 runs to 13 residues. CDR3 amino acids: CASSFTVREKLFF. CDR3 in DNA: TGTGCCAGCAGCTTCACCGTCCGGGAAAAACTGTTTTTT.

The chain recombines TRBV28 with TRBJ2-7; 7 bases are shared with TRBD2. Germline values: CDR1 MDHEN, CDR2 SYDVKM. This CDR3 is 13 amino acids long. V was clipped by 7 bases and J by 4 bases; unmatched bases: 7. The CDR3 reads CASTEGGPYEQYF. In DNA form, the CDR3 reads TGTGCCAGCACGGAGGGAGGGCCTTACGAGCAGTACTTC.

This clone was counted a few times. The rearrangement uses TRBV29-1 and TRBJ2-7; 7 nucleotides align to TRBD1. After removal of 4 bases from V and 2 bases from J, the junction contained 8 bases not matched to a gene. Germline V CDR1 and CDR2: SQVTM, ANQGSEA. This CDR3 is built from 14 residues. CDR3: CSVVLGDSPYEQYF. The CDR3 DNA reads as TGCAGCGTTGTTCTTGGGGACAGCCCCTACGAGCAGTACTTC.

This clone is a singleton in its sample. V and J are TRBV11-2 and TRBJ2-5; D may be TRBD1 (6 bases). This CDR3 contains 14 residues. Trimming stripped 5 bases from V and 3 bases from J, with 13 bases between. Germline lookup yields CDR1 SGHAT and CDR2 FQNNGV. CDR3 sequence reads: CASSQGSHEETQYF. CDR3 nucleotides: TGTGCCAGCAGCCAGGGGTCACATGAAGAGACCCAGTACTTC. Using reference TRBV11-2 and TRBJ2-5 for the parts outside the CDR3, the full variable domain is EAGVAQSPRYKIIEKRQSVAFWCNPISGHATLYWYQQILGQGPKLLIQFQNNGVVDDSQLPKDRFSAERLKGVDSTLKIQPAKLEDSAVYLCASSQGSHEETQYFGPGTRLLVL.

This chain links TRBV7-9 with TRBJ2-5, with a weak D call TRBD2 (5 bases). This CDR3 has 15 residues. V was pared by 3 bases and J by 0 bases, with 11 bases between. Germline assignment: CDR1 SEHNR and CDR2 FQNEAQ (reference sequence). The CDR3 DNA follows: TGTGCCAGCAGCTTCTACGGAGGATACCAAGAGACCCAGTACTTC. Protein sequence: CASSFYGGYQETQYF. The whole variable domain, remainder taken from reference TRBV7-9 and TRBJ2-5, is DTGVSQNPRHKITKRGQNVTFRCDPISEHNRLYWYRQTLGQGPEFLTYFQNEAQLEKSRLLSDRFSAERPKGSFSTLEIQRTEQGDSAMYLCASSFYGGYQETQYFGPGTRLLVL.

The chain combines TRBV6-1 with TRBJ1-1, with a tentative D call TRBD1 (5 bases). Between the trimmed V and J ends, which lost 6 bases and 2 bases, there was a span of 10 bases. CDR1 and CDR2 (germline): MNHNS, SASEGT. The length of the CDR3 is 13 residues. The CDR3 sequence is CASRPGTNTEAFF. The CDR3 DNA reads as TGTGCCAGCAGACCAGGGACTAACACTGAAGCTTTCTTT.